Listed here are 25 T cell receptor beta chains from one sample, sequenced in a study of T cell responses to AZD1222 COVID-19 vaccine. Clones were read by immunoSEQ multiplex PCR, and TCRdb kept only the in-frame ones, dropping some. The repertoire holds about 140,000 clones, with 90% to 95% as singletons. The specimen comprised peripheral blood, sampled 28 days after the second AZD1222 dose. Receptor source: an adult who received the AZD1222 COVID-19 vaccine.

The chain combines TRBV7-9 with TRBJ1-2; D gene ambiguous. The CDR3 length is 15 residues. Germline loops: CDR1 SEHNR, CDR2 FQNEAQ (reference sequence). V was pared by 0 bases and J by 0 bases, with 8 bases between. The DNA for the CDR3 is TGTGCCAGCAGCTTAGCGGGAGTGACTAACTATGGCTACACCTTC. Amino acid sequence: CASSLAGVTNYGYTF.

The CDR3 reads CASSNRESRYGYTF. DNA for the CDR3: TGTGCCAGTAGTAATAGGGAATCACGCTATGGCTACACCTTC. The chain is built from TRBV19 and TRBJ1-2; D is ambiguous. This CDR3 is 14 amino acids long. Trimming pared 4 bases from V and 4 bases from J, leaving 13 bases between. In germline, CDR1 is LNHDA, CDR2 SQIVND (reference sequence). The whole variable domain, filled in from reference TRBV19 and TRBJ1-2, reads DGGITQSPKYLFRKEGQNVTLSCEQNLNHDAMYWYRQDPGQGLRLIYYSQIVNDFQKGDIAEGYSVSREKKESFPLTVTSAQKNPTAFYLCASSNRESRYGYTFGSGTRLTVV.

The rearrangement joins TRBV7-8 to TRBJ1-2, with a possible D match to TRBD1 (5 bases). V shed 2 bases and J shed 7 bases, with 11 bases lying between them. The CDR3 has 13 residues. CDR1 is SGHVS, CDR2 FQNEAQ, per germline. The CDR3 here is CASSLFGAGGYTF. As DNA, the CDR3 is TGTGCCAGCAGCTTATTTGGGGCCGGTGGCTACACCTTC.

As to this clone: The sample carries other DNA sequences with the same CDR3. The chain is built from TRBV6-5 and TRBJ2-7; TRBD1 matches at 9 bases. The CDR3 is 14 amino acids. CDR1 MNHEY and CDR2 SVGAGI come from the germline V gene. The ends lost 5 bases at V and 2 bases at J; junction bases unmatched: 4. The CDR3 coding sequence is TGTGCCAGCAGTCCGGGACAGGGAGCCTACGAGCAGTACTTC. It translates to CASSPGQGAYEQYF.

V usage is TRBV12-3 or TRBV12-4 and J usage is TRBJ2-7; D assignment may be TRBD1 or TRBD2 (6 bases each). This CDR3 region has 13 residues. Between the trimmed V and J ends, which lost 2 bases and 6 bases, there was a span of 11 bases. CDR3 residues: CASSLWGAGEQYF. The CDR3 nucleotides read TGTGCCAGCAGTTTATGGGGGGCCGGCGAGCAGTACTTC.

This clone appeared once. The rearrangement links TRBV6-1 to TRBJ1-2; D is ambiguous. The CDR3 covers 12 residues. V was cut by 3 bases and J by 9 bases, with 11 bases left in between. The germline CDR1 and CDR2 sequences are MNHNS and SASEGT. CDR3 DNA: TGTGCCAGCAGTGAGGAGGTAGGAAGCTACACCTTC. This sequence encodes CASSEEVGSYTF.

This clone occurred a few times. The V call is TRBV7-3, the J call TRBJ1-2; 8 bases match TRBD1. CDR3 length: 12 residues. Looked up from germline, CDR1 is SGHTA and CDR2 is FQGTGA. Losses at the gene ends were 8 bases for V and 7 bases for J; bases not matched to a gene: 6. The CDR3 spells CASGQGSGGYTF. CDR3 bases: TGTGCCAGCGGACAGGGTTCGGGTGGCTACACCTTC.

The CDR3 sequence is CASSQDRGSSYEQYF. The CDR3 DNA sequence: TGTGCCAGCAGCCAAGATAGGGGGAGCTCCTACGAGCAGTACTTC. The chain is built from TRBV4-2 and TRBJ2-7, with D perhaps TRBD1 (6 bases). The length of the CDR3 is 15 residues. The ends were cut back, 0 bases at V and 0 bases at J, with 9 bases in the middle. CDR1 LGHNA and CDR2 YNFKEQ come from the germline V gene.

The sample holds one count of this clone. The V gene is TRBV18, the J gene TRBJ2-1; D not certain. V shed 9 bases and J shed 0 bases, with 9 bases lying between them. Germline lookup yields CDR1 KGHSH and CDR2 LQKENI. CDR3 length: 13 amino acids. CDR3 residues: CASIPSSYNEQFF. In nucleotides, the CDR3 is TGTGCCAGTATCCCGAGCTCCTACAATGAGCAGTTCTTC.

The chain uses TRBV9 and TRBJ1-4; TRBD1 might be the D (5 bases). CDR3 size: 17 residues. Germline V gene data show CDR1 as SGDLS and CDR2 as YYNGEE. V dropped 4 bases and J dropped 5 bases, with 21 bases sitting between them. The CDR3 reads CASSKMGGTSRNEKLFF. DNA of the CDR3: TGTGCCAGCAGCAAGATGGGGGGGACTAGTAGAAATGAAAAACTGTTTTTT.

The chain combines TRBV6-2 or TRBV6-3 with TRBJ1-2, with 8 bases lining up with TRBD1. CDR3 length: 15 amino acids. V was pared by 6 bases and J by 8 bases, with 14 bases of the junction left unmatched. CDR1 MNHEY and CDR2 SVGEGT come from the germline V gene. The CDR3 is CASSADQGAFSGYTF. The DNA for the CDR3 is TGTGCCAGCAGCGCCGACCAGGGGGCGTTTAGCGGCTACACCTTC.

This clone was seen a single time. This sequence joins TRBV19 and TRBJ2-7; D remains unclear. Looked up from germline, CDR1 is LNHDA and CDR2 is SQIVND (reference sequence). Trimming removed 5 bases from V and 1 base from J, with 6 bases in between. The length of the CDR3 is 12 residues. The chain's CDR3 is CASSDTSYEQYF. DNA for the CDR3: TGTGCCAGTAGTGACACATCCTACGAGCAGTACTTC.

This chain joins TRBV19 and TRBJ1-2, with 8 bases that match TRBD1. The germline gives CDR1 LNHDA, CDR2 SQIVND (reference sequence). This CDR3 region has 15 residues. The ends lost 6 bases at V and 4 bases at J; junction bases unmatched: 10. CDR3 coding DNA: TGTGCCAGTAGAAGGATCCCGGGACAGGCCTATGGCTACACCTTC. It yields the protein CASRRIPGQAYGYTF.

This clone was seen just once. This sequence joins TRBV30 and TRBJ2-7; unclear D gene. The V end lost 1 base, the J end lost 5 bases, and 12 bases lay between the germline ends. The CDR3 contains 13 residues. Germline CDR1 GTSNPN, CDR2 SVGIG (reference sequence). CDR3 region: CAWSGLTGHEQYF. CDR3 nucleotides: TGTGCCTGGAGTGGACTCACCGGTCACGAGCAGTACTTC.

The J gene is TRBJ1-1, the V gene TRBV7-8; D ambiguous. V was pared by 8 bases and J by 1 base, with 17 bases between. CDR1 and CDR2 from the germline V gene are SGHVS and FQNEAQ. This CDR3 has 15 residues. This CDR3 reads CASCWTYYKNTEAFF. The CDR3 bases are TGTGCCAGCTGTTGGACCTACTATAAGAACACTGAAGCTTTCTTT. The full variable domain, in which reference TRBV7-8 and TRBJ1-1 provide the parts outside the CDR3, is GAGVSQSPRYKVAKRGQDVALRCDPISGHVSLFWYQQALGQGPEFLTYFQNEAQLDKSGLPSDRFFAERPEGSVSTLKIQRTQQEDSAVYLCASCWTYYKNTEAFFGQGTRLTVV.

This clone is a singleton in its sample. This chain connects TRBV19 to TRBJ2-1; D is unclear. CDR3 length equals 13 residues. Trimming removed 3 bases at V and 5 bases at J, with 8 bases between. The germline CDR1 and CDR2 sequences are LNHDA and SQIVND (reference sequence). CDR3 DNA sequence: TGTGCCAGTAGTATGACATGTAACAATGAGCAGTTCTTC. Its protein is CASSMTCNNEQFF.

The V and J genes are TRBV4-3 and TRBJ2-4; D might be TRBD1 or TRBD2, each matching 6 bases. V lost 2 bases and J 8 bases, leaving 16 bases between the germline ends. Germline assignment: CDR1 LGHNA and CDR2 YSLEER. There are 15 residues in the CDR3. CDR3 DNA: TGCGCCAGCAGCCAATTAAGGGGGGCGATGGACATTCAGTACTTC. Protein product: CASSQLRGAMDIQYF.

CDR3 DNA sequence: TGTGCCAGCAGCCACGGGACTAGCGGGGGGCAGAACGCGAACACCGGGGAGCTGTTTTTT. As protein: CASSHGTSGGQNANTGELFF. The gene calls are TRBV13 and TRBJ2-2; 15 bases map to TRBD2. Germline V gene lookup returns CDR1 PRHDT and CDR2 FYEKMQ (reference sequence). Losses at the gene ends were 5 bases for V and 0 bases for J; bases not matched to a gene: 10. The CDR3 consists of 20 residues.

This clone was observed once. The rearrangement links TRBV2 to TRBJ2-1; no clear D gene. CDR3 length: 14 residues. The ends were cut back, 7 bases at V and 3 bases at J, with 13 bases in the middle. The germline V gene has CDR1 SNHLY and CDR2 FYNNEI. The CDR3 loop reads CASISPGVYNEQFF. DNA of the CDR3: TGTGCCAGCATCTCGCCAGGTGTCTACAATGAGCAGTTCTTC.

V usage is TRBV7-8 and J usage is TRBJ1-2, with D perhaps TRBD1 (6 bases). The germline gives CDR1 SGHVS, CDR2 FQNEAQ. CDR3 length: 14 residues. With 3 bases removed from V and 8 bases from J, the gap between germline ends came to 16 bases. The CDR3 DNA sequence: TGTGCCAGCAGCTTTCCAACAGGGACGGGCGGCTACACCTTC. This translates into CASSFPTGTGGYTF.

The chain carries TRBV9 and TRBJ2-5, with D unresolved. The length of the CDR3 is 12 residues. Germline V gene lookup returns CDR1 SGDLS and CDR2 YYNGEE. V was trimmed by 4 bases and J by 5 bases, leaving 9 bases between them. The CDR3 region is CASSLPRETQYF. For the CDR3, the DNA is TGTGCCAGCAGCCTACCCCGGGAGACCCAGTACTTC.

This clone was counted a single time. The genes are TRBV4-1 and TRBJ1-1, with D unresolved. The germline gives CDR1 MGHRA, CDR2 YSYEKL. Trimming shortened V by 1 base and J by 3 bases, and 12 bases separated the two germline ends. The CDR3 extends over 15 amino acids. The CDR3 is CASSQVHSWDTEAFF. The CDR3 bases are TGCGCCAGCAGCCAAGTTCACTCCTGGGACACTGAAGCTTTCTTT.

The chain links TRBV27 to TRBJ1-1; D unclear. V lost 7 bases, J lost 3 bases, and 18 bases lay in between. Germline V gives CDR1 MNHEY, CDR2 SMNVEV (reference sequence). The CDR3 has 15 residues. As DNA, the CDR3 is TGTGCCAGCACCCGGGCGTCAGCCGGGGACACTGAAGCTTTCTTT. Protein product: CASTRASAGDTEAFF.

V and J are TRBV9 and TRBJ1-3, with D tentatively TRBD1 (5 bases). The V end lost 2 bases, the J end lost 3 bases, and 9 bases lay between the germline ends. Germline CDR1 SGDLS, CDR2 YYNGEE. CDR3 size: 14 residues. In DNA form, the CDR3 reads TGTGCCAGCAGCGTCTCCGGGGGTGGAAACACCATATATTTT. As protein: CASSVSGGGNTIYF.

A single count supports this clone. CDR3 protein: CASSISRVSEQYF. The DNA of the CDR3 is TGTGCCAGTAGTATAAGCAGGGTTAGCGAGCAGTACTTC. This sequence joins TRBV19 and TRBJ2-7, with D perhaps TRBD1 (5 bases). V dropped 2 bases and J dropped 6 bases, with 11 bases sitting between them. Per the germline V gene, CDR1 is LNHDA and CDR2 is SQIVND (reference sequence). The CDR3 is 13 amino acids.